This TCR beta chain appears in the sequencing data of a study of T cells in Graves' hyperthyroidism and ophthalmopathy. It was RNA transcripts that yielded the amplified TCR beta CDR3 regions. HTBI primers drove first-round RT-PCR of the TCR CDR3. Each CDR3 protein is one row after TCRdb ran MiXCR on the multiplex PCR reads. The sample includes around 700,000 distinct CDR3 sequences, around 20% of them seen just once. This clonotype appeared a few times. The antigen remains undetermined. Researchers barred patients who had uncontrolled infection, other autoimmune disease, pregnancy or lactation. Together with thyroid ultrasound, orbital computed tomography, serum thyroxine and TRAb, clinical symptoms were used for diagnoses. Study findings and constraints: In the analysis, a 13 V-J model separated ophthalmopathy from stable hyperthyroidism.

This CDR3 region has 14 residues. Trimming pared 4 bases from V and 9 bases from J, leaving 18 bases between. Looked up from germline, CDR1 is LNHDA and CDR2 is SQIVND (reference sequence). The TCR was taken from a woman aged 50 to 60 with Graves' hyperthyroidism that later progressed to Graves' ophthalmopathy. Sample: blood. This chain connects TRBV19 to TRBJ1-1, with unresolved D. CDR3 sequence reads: CASSKDQSTLKAFF. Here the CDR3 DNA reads TGTGCCAGTAGTAAGGATCAGAGCACCCTAAAAGCTTTCTTT.